This T cell receptor (beta chain) stems from a study of Ad26.COV2.S vaccination and SARS-CoV-2 variants (dated by TCRdb to 2020 to 2023). In terms of the full investigation: Vaccine-arm donors came from COV1001, a multicentre, randomized, double-blind, placebo-controlled phase I-IIa trial of Ad26.COV2.S in healthy adults. Ad26.COV2.S was given intramuscularly at 5x10^10 or 1x10^11 viral particles, as a single shot or as two shots 56 days apart. TCRbeta repertoire sequencing served as the tool for gauging how specific and how broad the SARS-CoV-2-reactive T cell receptors were following Ad26.COV2.S vaccination. A total of about 30 samples were included in the TCR-sequenced set, comprising around 19 Ad26.COV2.S vaccine recipients, 5 placebo recipients and 8 SARS-CoV-2 convalescent individuals. Participants in the trial were split at random into five groups of five each, receiving low-dose or high-dose Ad26.COV2.S once or twice, or else placebo on both occasions. Blinding of investigators to trial group allocation was maintained during experiments and outcome assessment.

Reading the label with the study, this specimen's treatment or condition is: roughly 20 received Ad26.COV2.S at low or high dose, single or two shots; 5 received placebo; per-sample allocation not given. For vaccine and placebo recipients, repertoires were sequenced using samples collected on day 63 after the first injection. In Cohort 1b, about two dozen adults aged 18-55 years were enrolled at a single site in Boston, USA, between 29 July and 7 August 2020. As a vaccine, Ad26.COV2.S was a replication-incompetent adenovirus type 26 vector that expressed a prefusion-stabilized SARS-CoV-2 spike protein derived from the original Wuhan strain. The paper as a whole reports these results and caveats: The study was not powered to compare responses between vaccine doses or regimens. Non-spike TCR breadth was comparable between vaccine and placebo recipients, consistent with the vaccine containing only spike. Higher spike-specific TCR breadth was observed in Ad26.COV2.S recipients than in placebo recipients (P = 0.0014). After vaccination, spike-specific CD8+ and CD4+ T cell responses were reported to show substantial breadth. It was noted by the authors that total T cell responses may have been underestimated by the TCR breadth and depth analyses.

The immunoSEQ Assay was the method used to sequence TCRbeta CDR3 regions. After extraction, genomic DNA underwent amplification by bias-controlled multiplex PCR, followed by high-throughput sequencing. As for the authors' bioinformatics: Collapsing and filtering of sequences were performed to quantify the absolute abundance of each unique TCRbeta CDR3 region. T cell fraction was estimated by normalizing TCRbeta template counts to usable DNA, which was measured by amplifying reference genes present in all nucleated cells. Repertoire TCRs were annotated as SARS-CoV-2-specific when V gene, CDR3 amino acid sequence and J gene were exactly matched to a known reactive TCR set. The reference SARS-CoV-2 TCR set came from MIRA and was filtered for enrichment in COVID-19-positive ImmuneCODE repertoires, removing public or cross-reactive TCRs. Drawing on the MIRA antigens, annotated TCRs were analysed further at the level of specific ORF or position within ORF. Breadth was defined as the number of annotated unique rearrangements divided by the total number of unique productive rearrangements, and depth was defined as the summed frequency of the annotated unique rearrangements. TCR breadth was compared between groups using two-sided Wilcoxon rank-sum tests. In TCRdb, the immuneACCESS table is reduced to in-frame sequences with V and J assigned. These tables do not hold every clone; where another copy was compared, an unresolved V gene accounts for under half, and the others remain unexplained. That table supplies the V and J calls and clone size; D and trimming were determined from the DNA. For this sample the table gives some 460,000 clones, of which approximately 90% were detected only once. The ten largest account for over 1.5% of the sample.

Comments on this clone: Its antigen is still unknown. No base-level quality is on record; no much larger clone is a single base apart.

CDR1 and CDR2 (ENHRY, SYGVKD) derive from the germline V gene. There are 14 amino acids in the CDR3, from cysteine to phenylalanine inclusive. The only DNA kept is the CDR3, 42 bases in frame from the first base. Germline trimming amounts to 5 bases on V and 3 bases on J, with 4 as the count of junction bases outside the gene matches. The rearranged segments are TRBV10-3 and TRBJ2-7; 10 central bases correspond to TRBD1. Source: peripheral blood, taken in a trial of Ad26.COV2.S vaccine versus placebo. This TCR was recovered from a person aged 18-60 years who received the Ad26.COV2.S COVID-19 vaccine or a placebo. The CDR3 sequence is CAISPGQGVYEQYF. Read as DNA, the sequence is TGTGCCATCAGTCCCGGACAGGGGGTCTACGAGCAGTACTTC.